A single sample is the source of the 15 T cell receptor beta chains below, sequenced in a study of radiation and T cells in renal cell carcinoma. The table came from immunoSEQ multiplex PCR; TCRdb's copy has only in-frame clones and leaves some out. The sample holds more than 10,000 clones, roughly 58% seen once. Sample treatment: treatment-naive control, cytoreductive nephrectomy. The sample here was tumor tissue, taken from a patient whose treatment was nephrectomy without radiotherapy. These receptors all stem from a man in his forties or fifties with renal cell carcinoma.

This chain joins TRBV28 and TRBJ1-5; TRBD1 might be the D (6 bases). Trimming stripped 6 bases from V and 6 bases from J, with 21 bases between. The CDR3 is made up of 16 amino acids. Germline loops: CDR1 MDHEN, CDR2 SYDVKM. CDR3 amino acids: CASSSIGGSGAQPQHF. The CDR3 DNA reads TGTGCCAGCAGCTCAATAGGGGGATCAGGGGCTCAGCCCCAGCATTTT. Looking up the rest from reference TRBV28 and TRBJ1-5 gives the full variable domain: DVKVTQSSRYLVKRTGEKVFLECVQDMDHENMFWYRQDPGLGLRLIYFSYDVKMKEKGDIPEGYSVSREKKERFSLILESASTNQTSMYLCASSSIGGSGAQPQHFGDGTRLSIL.

The rearrangement joins TRBV10-3 to TRBJ2-1; 8 nucleotides match TRBD2. Germline V lookup: CDR1 ENHRY, CDR2 SYGVKD. With V trimmed by 5 bases and J by 6 bases, 6 bases remained unmatched. There are 14 residues in the CDR3. The CDR3 sequence is CAISPGLGFNEQFF. CDR3 sequence (DNA): TGTGCCATCAGTCCGGGACTAGGTTTCAATGAGCAGTTCTTC.

The genes are TRBV11-2 and TRBJ1-1; TRBD1 might be the D (5 bases). The germline V gene has CDR1 SGHAT and CDR2 FQNNGV. CDR3 length: 13 amino acids. The V end was cut by 0 bases, the J end by 9 bases, with 11 bases between. CDR3 sequence reads: CASSLERGGQAFF. CDR3 DNA: TGTGCCAGCAGCTTAGAAAGGGGCGGGCAAGCTTTCTTT.

The rearrangement joins TRBV28 to TRBJ2-7; 7 bases are a match to TRBD1. With 5 bases clipped from V and 1 base from J, the junction kept 8 bases outside the gene matches. The CDR3 consists of 15 residues. The V gene's germline CDR1 is MDHEN and CDR2 SYDVKM. Here the CDR3 reads CASSMTRDSSYEQYF. CDR3 bases: TGTGCCAGCAGTATGACACGGGACAGTTCCTACGAGCAGTACTTC.

This clone appeared a few times. This rearrangement joins TRBV9 to TRBJ1-5; D may be TRBD1 (5 bases). Trimming took 0 bases from V and 1 from J, leaving 8 bases between them. The CDR3 length is 15 residues. From germline, CDR1 is SGDLS and CDR2 YYNGEE. Here the CDR3 reads CASSVAGGSNQPQHF. CDR3 DNA sequence: TGTGCCAGCAGCGTAGCGGGGGGGAGCAATCAGCCCCAGCATTTT.

The V gene is TRBV11-2, the J gene TRBJ2-7; D may be TRBD1 (5 bases). The CDR3 consists of 14 residues. Trimming left V 3 bases short and J 1 base short, with 10 bases between. The germline V gene encodes CDR1 SGHAT and CDR2 FQNNGV. The CDR3 protein is CASSFGDSSYEQYV. In DNA, the CDR3 is TGTGCCAGCAGCTTTGGCGACAGTTCCTACGAGCAGTACGTC.

This clone was seen a handful of times. The V call is TRBV6-4, the J call TRBJ1-2; D is unresolved. Deletions cut 7 bases from V and 8 bases from J, with 20 bases between. CDR1 and CDR2 from the germline V gene are MRHNA and SNTAGT. The CDR3 is made up of 14 amino acids. The CDR3 DNA reads as TGTGCCAGCAAATTTGCCAAGGAAACAAGGGGCTACACCTTC. It codes for CASKFAKETRGYTF.

The chain employs TRBV7-9 and TRBJ2-1; 9 bases line up with TRBD2. With 3 bases clipped from V and 5 bases from J, the junction kept 8 bases outside the gene matches. Germline V gene sequence: CDR1 SEHNR, CDR2 FQNEAQ (reference sequence). This CDR3 contains 16 residues. The CDR3 loop is CASSFPPAGGDNEQFF. For the CDR3, the DNA is TGTGCCAGCAGCTTCCCCCCAGCGGGAGGAGACAATGAGCAGTTCTTC.

The chain links TRBV25-1 to TRBJ1-2; perhaps TRBD1 as D (6 bases). Looked up from germline, CDR1 is MGHDK and CDR2 is SYGVNS. The CDR3 extends over 13 amino acids. Between the trimmed V and J ends, which lost 6 bases and 4 bases, there was a span of 12 bases. The CDR3 here is CASRPEGGYGYTF. In nucleotides, the CDR3 is TGTGCCAGCAGACCCGAGGGGGGCTATGGCTACACCTTC.

This clone has just a few counts. The same CDR3 can be traced to other DNA sequences in this sample. The rearrangement joins TRBV28 to TRBJ1-2; D unresolved. The CDR3 is 14 residues long. The V end was cut by 2 bases, the J end by 5 bases, with 12 bases between. The germline V gene has CDR1 MDHEN and CDR2 SYDVKM. The CDR3 is CASSLEDNGYGYTF. In nucleotides, the CDR3 is TGTGCCAGCAGTTTAGAAGACAATGGTTATGGCTACACCTTC.

V and J are TRBV12-5 and TRBJ1-2; the match to TRBD1 covers 12 bases. Losses at the gene ends were 2 bases for V and 4 bases for J; bases not matched to a gene: 8. CDR1 and CDR2 (germline): LGHNT, FRNRAP. This CDR3 has 17 amino acids. Here the CDR3 reads CASGLTGQGAGSYGYTF. The CDR3, as DNA: TGTGCTAGTGGTTTGACGGGACAGGGGGCAGGAAGCTATGGCTACACCTTC.

This clone was observed a single time. The rearrangement joins TRBV6-1 to TRBJ1-6; the match to TRBD1 covers 9 bases. The CDR3 has 15 residues. After removal of 9 bases from V and 9 bases from J, the junction contained 12 bases not matched to a gene. The germline V gene has CDR1 MNHNS and CDR2 SASEGT. CDR3 bases: TGTGCCAGTTCTTCCGGGACAGGGTCTTCTTCACCCCTCCACTTT. This translates into CASSSGTGSSSPLHF.

This clone was seen a few times. This chain connects TRBV5-1 to TRBJ2-3; the match to TRBD1 covers 7 bases. The CDR3 has 15 residues. Germline lookup yields CDR1 SGHRS and CDR2 YFSETQ. Germline trimming cut 0 bases from V and 6 bases from J; bases unmatched to any gene: 7. CDR3 DNA sequence: TGCGCCAGCAGCTTGGCCGGGACAGTGGGTGATACGCAGTATTTT. Protein sequence: CASSLAGTVGDTQYF.

By share, this clone ranks as medium-sized. This chain connects TRBV27 to TRBJ2-7; D possibly corresponds to TRBD2 (5 bases). Germline V lookup: CDR1 MNHEY, CDR2 SMNVEV (reference sequence). The germline V and J ends were trimmed by 4 bases and 0 bases, with 7 bases remaining between them. The CDR3 sequence is 13 residues long. CDR3 coding DNA: TGTGCCAGCAGTTCTGGGAGCTCCTACGAGCAGTACTTC. Residues: CASSSGSSYEQYF.

The CDR3 DNA is TGCGCCAGCAGCCAAACACCGATGAACACTGAAGCTTTCTTT. This gives the protein CASSQTPMNTEAFF. The chain joins TRBV4-1 to TRBJ1-1; D uncertain. CDR3 length: 14 residues. V lost 2 bases and J lost 0, with 7 bases in between. The germline gives CDR1 MGHRA, CDR2 YSYEKL.